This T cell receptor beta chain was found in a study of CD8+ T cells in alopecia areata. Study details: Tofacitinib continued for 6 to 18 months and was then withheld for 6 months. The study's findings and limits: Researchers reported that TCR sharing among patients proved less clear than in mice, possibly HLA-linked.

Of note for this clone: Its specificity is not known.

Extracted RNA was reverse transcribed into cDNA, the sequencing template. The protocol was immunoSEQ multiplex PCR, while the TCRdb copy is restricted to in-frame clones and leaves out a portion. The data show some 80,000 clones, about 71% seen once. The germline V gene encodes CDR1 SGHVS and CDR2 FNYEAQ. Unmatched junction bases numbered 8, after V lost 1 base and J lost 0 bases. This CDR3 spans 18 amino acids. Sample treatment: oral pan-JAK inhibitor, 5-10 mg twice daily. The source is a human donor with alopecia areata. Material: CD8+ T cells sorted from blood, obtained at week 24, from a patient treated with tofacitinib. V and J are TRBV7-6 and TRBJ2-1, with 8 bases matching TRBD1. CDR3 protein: CASSLGYSGQGSYNEQFF. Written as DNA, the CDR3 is TGTGCCAGCAGCTTAGGGTACTCCGGACAGGGCTCCTACAATGAGCAGTTCTTC.